This T cell receptor (beta chain) was recovered during a study of T-cell memory formation after mild COVID-19. About the research overall: Most TCR clusters belonged to a single donor. Study-wide findings and caveats: Proof of SARS-CoV-2 specificity was absent for the second-wave clones that crested on day 37. Clones that contracted from day 15 to 85 were balanced CD4/CD8, while later expanders leaned CD4+. Clones which contracted sat mainly in CM and EM if CD4+, and in EMRA if CD8+.

In the case of this clonotype: Antigen: not known.

MiXCR, run by TCRdb on the 5' RACE reads, gives a single entry per CDR3 protein. The profile shows around 300,000 distinct CDR3 sequences, roughly 13% of them singletons. Trimming took off 1 base at V and 4 bases at J, with 11 bases between the two ends. This CDR3 is 15 amino acids long. Germline V gene sequence: CDR1 SGHRS, CDR2 YFSETQ. The sequence was obtained from a man aged 18 to 30 who had mild COVID-19 (a few samples of this study predate the infection). Cell type and time point are not known. The rearrangement links TRBV5-1 to TRBJ2-2, with D possibly matching TRBD1 (5 bases). What was sequenced was PBMCs or a T cell subset sorted from them (not recorded which). CDR3 protein: CASSLPREGTGELFF. In DNA, the CDR3 is TGCGCCAGCAGCTTGCCCAGGGAAGGCACCGGGGAGCTGTTTTTT.